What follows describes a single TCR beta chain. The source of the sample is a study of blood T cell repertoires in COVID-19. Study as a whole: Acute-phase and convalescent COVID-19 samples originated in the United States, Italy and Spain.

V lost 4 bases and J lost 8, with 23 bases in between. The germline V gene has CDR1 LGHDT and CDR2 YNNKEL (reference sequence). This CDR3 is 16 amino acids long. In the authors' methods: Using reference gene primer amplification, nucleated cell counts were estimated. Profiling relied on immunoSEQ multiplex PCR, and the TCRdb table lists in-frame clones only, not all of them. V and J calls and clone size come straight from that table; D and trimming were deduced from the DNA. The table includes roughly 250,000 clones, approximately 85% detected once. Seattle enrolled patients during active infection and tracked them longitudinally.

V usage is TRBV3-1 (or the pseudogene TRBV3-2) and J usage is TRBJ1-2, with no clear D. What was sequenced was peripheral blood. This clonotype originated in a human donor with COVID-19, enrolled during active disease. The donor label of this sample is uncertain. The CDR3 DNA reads TGTGCCAGCAGCCTGAACACTCTTGTGGGGAGGGAGGGCTACACCTTC. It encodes CASSLNTLVGREGYTF.